Given below is one T cell receptor (beta chain) in context. This specimen comes from a study of control samples from healthy donors and cancer patients. Clones were sequenced by immunoSEQ multiplex PCR, and TCRdb holds only the in-frame ones, with some missing. Among roughly 140,000 clones listed, more than 85% were seen once. The specimen was blood. The TCR was taken from a man in his fifties or sixties in good health.

The CDR3 region is CASSQSRTADEQYF. Here the CDR3 DNA reads TGTGCCAGCAGCCAAAGTAGGACAGCCGACGAGCAGTACTTC. V is TRBV3-1 (or the pseudogene TRBV3-2) and J is TRBJ2-7, with D tentatively TRBD1 (6 bases). Germline V gives CDR1 LGHDT, CDR2 YNNKEL (reference sequence). This CDR3 has 14 amino acids. Trimming cost V 2 bases and J 5 bases, with 13 bases left between them.